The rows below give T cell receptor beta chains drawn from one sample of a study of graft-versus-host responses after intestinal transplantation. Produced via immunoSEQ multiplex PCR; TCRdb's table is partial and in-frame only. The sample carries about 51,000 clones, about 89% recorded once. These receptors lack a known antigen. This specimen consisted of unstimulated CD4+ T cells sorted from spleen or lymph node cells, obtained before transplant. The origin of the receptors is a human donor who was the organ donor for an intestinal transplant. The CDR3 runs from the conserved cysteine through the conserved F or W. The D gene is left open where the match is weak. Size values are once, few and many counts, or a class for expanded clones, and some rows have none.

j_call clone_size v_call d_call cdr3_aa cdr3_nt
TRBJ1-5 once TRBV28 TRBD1 CASSSGQGWNQPQHF TGTGCCAGCAGCTCCGGACAGGGGTGGAATCAGCCCCAGCATTTT
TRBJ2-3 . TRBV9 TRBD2 CASSVASGSADTQYF TGTGCCAGCAGCGTAGCTAGCGGGAGTGCAGATACGCAGTATTTT
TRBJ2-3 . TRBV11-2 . CASSLTSPTDTQYF TGTGCCAGCAGCTTAACCAGTCCCACAGATACGCAGTATTTT
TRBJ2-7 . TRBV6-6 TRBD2 CASRPLADYAIEQYF TGTGCCAGCAGGCCACTAGCGGACTACGCTATAGAGCAGTACTTC
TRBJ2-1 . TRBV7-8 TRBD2 CASSLAFRTSGNNEQFF TGTGCCAGCAGCTTAGCGTTCCGAACTAGCGGGAACAATGAGCAGTTCTTC
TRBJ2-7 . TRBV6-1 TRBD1 CASSGDSLKVEQYF TGTGCCAGCAGCGGGGACAGCTTGAAGGTCGAGCAGTACTTC
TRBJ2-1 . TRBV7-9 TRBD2 CASSPGLAGENEQFF TGTGCCAGCAGCCCGGGACTAGCGGGAGAGAATGAGCAGTTCTTC
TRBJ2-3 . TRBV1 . CTSSQGGAPDNDLVTDTQYF TGCACCAGCAGCCAAGGCGGGGCTCCGGACAACGATTTGGTCACAGATACGCAGTATTTT
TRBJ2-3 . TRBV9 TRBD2 CASSVGTSGRADTQYF TGTGCCAGCAGCGTAGGAACTAGCGGGAGAGCAGATACGCAGTATTTT
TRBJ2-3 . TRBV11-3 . CASSLAGDTQYF TGTGCCAGCAGCTTAGCGGGAGATACGCAGTATTTT
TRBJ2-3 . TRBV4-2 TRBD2 CASSQAPGLAGDTQYF TGTGCCAGCAGCCAAGCCCCCGGACTAGCGGGAGATACGCAGTATTTT
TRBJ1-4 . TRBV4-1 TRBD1 CASSQPGTGTGWPELFF TGCGCCAGCAGCCAACCTGGGACTGGGACAGGCTGGCCGGAACTGTTTTTT
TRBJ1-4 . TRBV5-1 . CASSLTSLDNEKLFF TGCGCCAGCAGCTTGACATCTCTCGATAATGAAAAACTGTTTTTT
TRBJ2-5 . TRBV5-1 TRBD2 CASSPTSTQETQYF TGCGCCAGCAGCCCGACTAGCACCCAAGAGACCCAGTACTTC
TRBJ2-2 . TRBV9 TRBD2 CASSVVSSGNTGELFF TGTGCCAGCAGCGTAGTGTCTAGCGGGAACACCGGGGAGCTGTTTTTT
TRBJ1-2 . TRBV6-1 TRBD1 CASTTGTGNYGYTF TGTGCCAGCACAACGGGGACAGGGAACTATGGCTACACCTTC
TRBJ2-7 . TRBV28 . CASSFWAAGSYEQYF TGTGCCAGCAGTTTTTGGGCAGCAGGCTCCTACGAGCAGTACTTC
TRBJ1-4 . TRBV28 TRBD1 CASSPPDRGREKLFF TGTGCCAGCAGTCCTCCAGACAGGGGCCGGGAAAAACTGTTTTTT
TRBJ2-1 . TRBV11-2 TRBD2 CASSLTTGTSGSYNEQFF TGTGCCAGCAGCTTAACTACGGGGACTAGCGGGTCCTACAATGAGCAGTTCTTC
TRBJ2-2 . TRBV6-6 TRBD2 CASSPGGSQRELFF TGTGCCAGCAGCCCGGGGGGGAGCCAAAGGGAGCTGTTTTTT
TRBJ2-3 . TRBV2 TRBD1 CASSFTGTGTDTQYF TGTGCCAGCAGTTTTACCGGGACAGGGACAGATACGCAGTATTTT
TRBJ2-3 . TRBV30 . CAWTPREPDTQYF TGTGCCTGGACCCCCAGGGAACCAGATACGCAGTATTTT
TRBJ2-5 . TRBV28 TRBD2 CASSLRTSGLYQETQYF TGTGCCAGCAGTTTACGGACTAGCGGCCTGTACCAAGAGACCCAGTACTTC
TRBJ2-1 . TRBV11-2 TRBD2 CASSPRTSGRNEQFF TGTGCCAGCAGCCCAAGGACTAGCGGGAGAAATGAGCAGTTCTTC
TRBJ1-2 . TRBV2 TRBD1 CASSDRGRVDGYTF TGTGCCAGCAGTGACAGGGGGCGCGTGGATGGCTACACCTTC
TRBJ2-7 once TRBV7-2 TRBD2 CASSLGGSGRMNEQYF TGTGCCAGCAGCTTAGGGGGTAGCGGGAGGATGAACGAGCAGTACTTC
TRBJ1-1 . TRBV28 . CASSYRRRNTEAFF TGTGCCAGCAGTTACAGACGGCGGAACACTGAAGCTTTCTTT